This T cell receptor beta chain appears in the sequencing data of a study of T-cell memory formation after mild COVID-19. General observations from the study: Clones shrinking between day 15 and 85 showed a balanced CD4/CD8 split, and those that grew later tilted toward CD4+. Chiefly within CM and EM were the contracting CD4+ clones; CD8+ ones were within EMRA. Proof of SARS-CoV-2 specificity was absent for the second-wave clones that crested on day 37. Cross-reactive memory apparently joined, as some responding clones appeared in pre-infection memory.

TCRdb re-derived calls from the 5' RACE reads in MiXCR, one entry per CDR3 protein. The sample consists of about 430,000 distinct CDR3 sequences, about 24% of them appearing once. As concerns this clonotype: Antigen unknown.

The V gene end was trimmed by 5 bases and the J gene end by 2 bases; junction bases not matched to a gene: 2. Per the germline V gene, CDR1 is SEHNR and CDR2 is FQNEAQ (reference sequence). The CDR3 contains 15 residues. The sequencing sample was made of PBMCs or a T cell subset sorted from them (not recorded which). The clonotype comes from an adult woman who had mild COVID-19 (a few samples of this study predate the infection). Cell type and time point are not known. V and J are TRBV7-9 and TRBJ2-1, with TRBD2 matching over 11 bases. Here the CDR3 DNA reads TGTGCCAGCAGCACTAGCGGGAGCCCCTACAATGAGCAGTTCTTC. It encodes CASSTSGSPYNEQFF.